A single sample gave rise to the 2 T cell receptor beta chains below, sequenced in a study of OX40 agonist ivuxolimab in advanced cancers. Data came from immunoSEQ multiplex PCR; TCRdb stores just in-frame clones and leaves some out. This sample has about 77,000 clones, with around 86% found just once. Sequenced here: CD4+ or CD8+ T cells sorted from blood, sampled in a trial of the OX40 agonist ivuxolimab. The source of these receptors is an adult with an advanced solid tumor such as melanoma, head and neck, liver or kidney cancer.

V is TRBV9 and J is TRBJ2-1; TRBD2 matches at 9 bases. This CDR3 has 17 residues. The J segment lost 2 bases and the V segment lost 4 bases, leaving 10 bases of the junction unmatched. Per the germline V gene, CDR1 is SGDLS and CDR2 is YYNGEE. CDR3 loop: CASSPRVAGVAYNEQFF. The CDR3 DNA reads as TGTGCCAGCAGCCCCCGGGTAGCGGGAGTAGCCTACAATGAGCAGTTCTTC.

This clone has a single count. Here the CDR3 reads CASSPWTGLSPYGYTF. Written as DNA, the CDR3 is TGTGCCAGCTCACCTTGGACAGGGCTATCCCCCTATGGCTACACCTTC. The rearrangement uses TRBV18 and TRBJ1-2; 8 bases align to TRBD1. Germline CDR1 is KGHSH and CDR2 is LQKENI. The CDR3 loop spans 16 amino acids. Losses at the gene ends were 3 bases for V and 4 bases for J; bases not matched to a gene: 10.